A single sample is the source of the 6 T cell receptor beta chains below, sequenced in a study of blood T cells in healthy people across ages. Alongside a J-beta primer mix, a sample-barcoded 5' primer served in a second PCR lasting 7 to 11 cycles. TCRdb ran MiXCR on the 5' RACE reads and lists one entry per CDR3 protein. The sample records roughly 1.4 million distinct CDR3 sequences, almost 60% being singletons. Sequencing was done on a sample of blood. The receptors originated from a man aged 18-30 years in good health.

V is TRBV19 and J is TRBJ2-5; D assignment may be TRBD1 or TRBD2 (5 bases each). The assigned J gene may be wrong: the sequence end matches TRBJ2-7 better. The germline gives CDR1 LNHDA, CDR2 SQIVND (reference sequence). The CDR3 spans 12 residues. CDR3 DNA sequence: TGTGCCAGTAGTATGGGGGCCTACGAGCAGTACTTC. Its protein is CASSMGAYEQYF.

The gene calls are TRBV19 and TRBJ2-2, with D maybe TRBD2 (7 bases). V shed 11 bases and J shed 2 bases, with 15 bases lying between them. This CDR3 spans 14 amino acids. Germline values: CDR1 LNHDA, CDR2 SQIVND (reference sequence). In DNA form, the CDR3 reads TGTGCCGGGAGGGCCAGGGGAAACACCGGGGAGCTGTTTTTT. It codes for CAGRARGNTGELFF.

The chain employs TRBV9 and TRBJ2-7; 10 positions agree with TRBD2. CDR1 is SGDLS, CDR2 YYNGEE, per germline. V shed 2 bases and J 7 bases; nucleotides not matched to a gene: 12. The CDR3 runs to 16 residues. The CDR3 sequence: CASSVPSGGMVNEQYF. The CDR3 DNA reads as TGTGCCAGCAGCGTCCCTAGCGGGGGTATGGTAAATGAGCAGTACTTC. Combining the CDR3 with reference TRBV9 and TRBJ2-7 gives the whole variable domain DSGVTQTPKHLITATGQRVTLRCSPRSGDLSVYWYQQSLDQGLQFLIQYYNGEERAKGNILERFSAQQFPDLHSELNLSSLELGDSALYFCASSVPSGGMVNEQYFGPGTRLTVT.

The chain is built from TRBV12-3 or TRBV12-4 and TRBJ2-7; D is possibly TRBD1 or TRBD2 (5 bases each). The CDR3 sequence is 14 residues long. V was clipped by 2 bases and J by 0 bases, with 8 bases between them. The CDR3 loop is CASSLWGSSYEQYF. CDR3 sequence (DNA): TGTGCCAGCAGTTTATGGGGGAGCTCCTACGAGCAGTACTTC.

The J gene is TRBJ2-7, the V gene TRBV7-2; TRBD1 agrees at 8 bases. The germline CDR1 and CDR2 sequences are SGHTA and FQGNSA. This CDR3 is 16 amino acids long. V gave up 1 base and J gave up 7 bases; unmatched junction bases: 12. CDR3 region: CASSLGQGALLYEQYF. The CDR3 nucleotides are TGTGCCAGCAGCTTAGGTCAGGGGGCGCTTTTATATGAGCAGTACTTC.

CDR3 in amino acids: CASSFLVAGNEQFF. The DNA of the CDR3 is TGTGCCAGCAGCTTCCTCGTGGCTGGAAATGAGCAGTTCTTC. The J gene is TRBJ2-1, the V gene TRBV7-2; D ambiguous. The V and J ends lost 3 bases and 7 bases respectively, with 13 bases between them. The germline V gene encodes CDR1 SGHTA and CDR2 FQGNSA. This CDR3 is 14 amino acids long.